This entry features one T cell receptor (beta chain) sequence. The junction had 21 bases not matched to a gene; V was cut back by 3 bases and J by 8 bases. This CDR3 contains 18 residues. Germline lookup yields CDR1 SGHNT and CDR2 YYREEE (reference sequence). Produced via immunoSEQ multiplex PCR; TCRdb's table is partial and in-frame only. The sample yields hundreds of thousands of clones, just over 85% seen once. This sample was taken from a study of blood T cell repertoires in COVID-19. On the study more broadly: PBMCs, B-cell-depleted T cells, or T cells were the source of the cDNA or gDNA that made up the material.

The sequencing input was peripheral blood. V gene TRBV5-4 combines with J gene TRBJ1-2; 8 nucleotides agree with TRBD1. This TCR was sampled from a man older than 75 with acute or convalescent COVID-19. The CDR3 loop reads CASSSSTAWDRHRGGYTF. CDR3 coding DNA: TGTGCCAGCAGCTCTTCGACCGCTTGGGATCGACACAGGGGGGGCTACACCTTC.